This T cell receptor (beta chain) was retrieved from a study of CD8 T cells in ankylosing spondylitis. General observations from the study: According to the report, clones linked to the disease were significantly enriched in matched synovial fluid samples taken from ankylosing spondylitis patients. Ankylosing spondylitis blood appeared to carry a characteristic TCR beta motif of roughly eight highly homologous variants.

The CDR3 has 12 amino acids. With respect to this clonotype: Its matching antigen is unknown.

In TCRdb, the 5' RACE reads were re-called with MiXCR into one record per CDR3 protein. The data hold 300,000 to 350,000 distinct CDR3 sequences, with around 21% observed a single time. Sequenced input: blood, either unsorted or a sorted T cell fraction (not recorded which). The gene calls are TRBV21-1 and TRBJ2-5. TRBV21-1 is deemed a pseudogene. The sequence derives from a female donor with ankylosing spondylitis or in good health (not recorded which). CDR3 bases: TGTGCCAGCAGCAAAGAGGAGGAGACCCAGTACTTC. Its translation is CASSKEEETQYF.